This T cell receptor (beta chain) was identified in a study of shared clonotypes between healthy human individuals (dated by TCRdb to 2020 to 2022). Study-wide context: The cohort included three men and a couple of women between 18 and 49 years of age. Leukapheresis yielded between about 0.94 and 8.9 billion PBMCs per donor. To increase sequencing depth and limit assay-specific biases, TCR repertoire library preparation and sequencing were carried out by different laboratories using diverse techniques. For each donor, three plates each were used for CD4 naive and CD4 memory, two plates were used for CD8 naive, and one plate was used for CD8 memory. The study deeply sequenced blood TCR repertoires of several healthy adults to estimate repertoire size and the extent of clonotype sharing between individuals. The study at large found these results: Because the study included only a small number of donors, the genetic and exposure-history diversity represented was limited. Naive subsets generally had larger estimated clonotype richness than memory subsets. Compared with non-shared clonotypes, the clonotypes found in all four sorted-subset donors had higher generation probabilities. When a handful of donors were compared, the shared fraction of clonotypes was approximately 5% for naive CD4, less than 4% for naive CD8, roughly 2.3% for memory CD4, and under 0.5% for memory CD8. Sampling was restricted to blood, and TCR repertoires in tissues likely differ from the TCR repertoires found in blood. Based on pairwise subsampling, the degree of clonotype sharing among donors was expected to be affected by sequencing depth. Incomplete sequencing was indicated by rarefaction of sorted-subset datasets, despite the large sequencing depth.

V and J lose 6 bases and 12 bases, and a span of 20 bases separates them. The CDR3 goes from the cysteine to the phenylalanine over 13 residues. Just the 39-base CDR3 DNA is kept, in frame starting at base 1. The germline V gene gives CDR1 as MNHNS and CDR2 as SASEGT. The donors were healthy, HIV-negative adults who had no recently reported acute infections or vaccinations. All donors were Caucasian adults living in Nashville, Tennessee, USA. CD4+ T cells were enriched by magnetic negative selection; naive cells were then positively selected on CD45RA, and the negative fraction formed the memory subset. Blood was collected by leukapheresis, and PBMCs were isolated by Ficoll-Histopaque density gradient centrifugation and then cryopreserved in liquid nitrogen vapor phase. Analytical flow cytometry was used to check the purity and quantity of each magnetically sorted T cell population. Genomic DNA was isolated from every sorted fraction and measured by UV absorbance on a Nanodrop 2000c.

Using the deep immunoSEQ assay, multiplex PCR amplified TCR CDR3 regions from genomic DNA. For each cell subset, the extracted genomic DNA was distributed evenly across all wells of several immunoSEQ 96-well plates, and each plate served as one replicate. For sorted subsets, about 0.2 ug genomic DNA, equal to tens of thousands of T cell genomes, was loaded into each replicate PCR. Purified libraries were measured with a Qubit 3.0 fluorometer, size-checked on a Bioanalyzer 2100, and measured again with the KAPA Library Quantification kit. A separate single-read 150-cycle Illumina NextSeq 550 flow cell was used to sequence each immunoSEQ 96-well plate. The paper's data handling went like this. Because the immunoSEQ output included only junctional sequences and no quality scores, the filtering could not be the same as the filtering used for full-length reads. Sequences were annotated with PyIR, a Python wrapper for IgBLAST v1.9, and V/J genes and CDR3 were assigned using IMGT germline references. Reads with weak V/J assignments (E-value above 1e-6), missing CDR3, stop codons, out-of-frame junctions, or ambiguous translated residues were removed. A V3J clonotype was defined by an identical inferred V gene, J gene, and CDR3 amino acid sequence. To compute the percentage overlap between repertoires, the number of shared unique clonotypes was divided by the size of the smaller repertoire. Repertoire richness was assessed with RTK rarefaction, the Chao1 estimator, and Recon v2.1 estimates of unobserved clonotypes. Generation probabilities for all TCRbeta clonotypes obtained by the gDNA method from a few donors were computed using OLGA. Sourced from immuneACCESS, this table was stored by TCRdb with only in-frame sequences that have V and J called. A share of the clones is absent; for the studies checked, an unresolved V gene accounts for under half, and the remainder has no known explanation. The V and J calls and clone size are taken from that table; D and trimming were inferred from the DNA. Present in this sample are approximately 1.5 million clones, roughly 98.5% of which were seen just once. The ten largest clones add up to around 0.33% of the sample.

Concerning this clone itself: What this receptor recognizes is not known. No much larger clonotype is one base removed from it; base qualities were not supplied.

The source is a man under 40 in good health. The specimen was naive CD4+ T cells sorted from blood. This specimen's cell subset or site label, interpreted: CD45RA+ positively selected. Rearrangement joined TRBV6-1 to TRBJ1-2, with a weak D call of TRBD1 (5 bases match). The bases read TGTGCCAGCAGCCACCGGGACCCTCGGCAGCACACCTTC. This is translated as CASSHRDPRQHTF.